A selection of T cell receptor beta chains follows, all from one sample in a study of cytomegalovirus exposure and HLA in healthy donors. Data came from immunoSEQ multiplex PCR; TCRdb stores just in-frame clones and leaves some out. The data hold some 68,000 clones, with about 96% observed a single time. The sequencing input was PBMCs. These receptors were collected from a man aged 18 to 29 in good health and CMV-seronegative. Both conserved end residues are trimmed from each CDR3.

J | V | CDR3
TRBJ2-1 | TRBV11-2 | ASSARQEYNEQF
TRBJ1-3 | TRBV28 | ASSFSGRRGNTIY
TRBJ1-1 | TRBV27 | ASSSPRGTEAF
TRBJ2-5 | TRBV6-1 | ASSPTGGETQY
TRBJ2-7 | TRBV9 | ASSVVPGGPEQY
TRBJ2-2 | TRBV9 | ASSAQGGGNTGELF
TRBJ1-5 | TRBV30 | AWRASGLSNQPQH
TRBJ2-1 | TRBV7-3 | ASSLSDAGEQF
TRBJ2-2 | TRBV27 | ASSGGTNTGELF
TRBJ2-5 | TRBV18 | ASSPSGLAGAGTQY
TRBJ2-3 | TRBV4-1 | ASSNRAGEADTQY
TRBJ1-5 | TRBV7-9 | ASSSGGISNQPQH
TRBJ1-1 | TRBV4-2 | ASSQDRLEGRAF
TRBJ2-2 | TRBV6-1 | ALVARGGELF
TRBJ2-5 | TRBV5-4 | ASSPKLAGQETQY
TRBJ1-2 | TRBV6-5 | ASSYSSTGFSLGYT
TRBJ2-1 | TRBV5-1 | ASSVGGYNEQF
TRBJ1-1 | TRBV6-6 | ASSSGQNTEAF
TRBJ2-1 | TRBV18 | ASSPATSGTQQVNEQF
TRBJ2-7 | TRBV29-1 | SVEGRGRYEQY
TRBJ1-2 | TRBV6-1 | ASSSTSYGYT
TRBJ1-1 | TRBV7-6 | ASSPSPRNTEAF
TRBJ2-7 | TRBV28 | ASRARGAYEQY
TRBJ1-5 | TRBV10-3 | AISESMSGRGDQPQH
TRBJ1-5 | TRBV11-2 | ASSFSGLLDNQPQH
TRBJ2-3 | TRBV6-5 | ASSRGTDTQY
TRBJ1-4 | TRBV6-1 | ASSETPGGAANEKLF
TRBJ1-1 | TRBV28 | ASSSPGQGGTEAF
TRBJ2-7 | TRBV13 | ASSRGSYEQY
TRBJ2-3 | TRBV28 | ASTTLTGGEDTQY
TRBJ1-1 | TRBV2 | ASSDLGGTEAF
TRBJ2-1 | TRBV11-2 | ASTPSGAGGDREF
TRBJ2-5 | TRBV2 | ASSSGIQETQY
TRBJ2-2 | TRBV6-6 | ASISRTGELF
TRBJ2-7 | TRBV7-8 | ASSFRQDPSFDEQY
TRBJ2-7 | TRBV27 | ASSLTGSNSYEQY
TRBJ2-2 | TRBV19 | ASNRNGASGSTGELF
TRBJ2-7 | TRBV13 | ASSLGDRLIAGEDEQY
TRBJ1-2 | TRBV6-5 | ASSDPGQGRGYT
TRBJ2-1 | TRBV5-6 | ASQIRDRGHNEQF
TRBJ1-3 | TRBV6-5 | ASSQQTGSGNTIY
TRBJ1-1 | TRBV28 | ASSSKTGVRTEAF
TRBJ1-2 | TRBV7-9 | ASIEIQGAEGYGYT
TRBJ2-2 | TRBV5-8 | ASSLSTGGALVAGELF
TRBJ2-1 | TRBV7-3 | ASSRDNSGRWGDEQF
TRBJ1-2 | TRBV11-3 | ASSSGGNGYT
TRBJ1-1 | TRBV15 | ATSKGQVSNTEAF
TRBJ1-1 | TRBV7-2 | ASSLGSETEAF
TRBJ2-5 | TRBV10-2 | ASSVQGSYVTQY
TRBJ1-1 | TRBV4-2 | ASSRGQGNTEAF
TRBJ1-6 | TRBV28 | ASIEGAGGNSPLH